The 12 T cell receptor beta chains reported below all come from one sample, sequenced in a study of blood T cell repertoires in COVID-19 (dated by TCRdb to the early 2020s). Library prep was done by the immunoSEQ multiplex PCR assay. TCRdb holds this immuneACCESS table with in-frame rearrangements only. Some clones are missing; in checked studies, unresolved V genes explain under half, and the rest has no known cause. Across this sample there are approximately 120,000 clones, with approximately 85% seen only once. The biggest ten clones account for 2.5% to 3.5% of the sample. The specimen sequenced was peripheral blood. All receptors derive from an elderly woman with COVID-19, enrolled during active disease.

In DNA, the CDR3 is TGCACCCATAGCGCGGGAGGGGTAAATGAGCAGTTCTTC. This sequence encodes CTHSAGGVNEQFF. The rearrangement joins TRBV29-1 to TRBJ2-1, with 9 bases aligning to TRBD2. The germline V gene encodes CDR1 SQVTM and CDR2 ANQGSEA. This CDR3 comprises 13 residues.

The V call is TRBV2, the J call TRBJ1-2; D perhaps matches TRBD1 (6 bases). V lost 6 bases to trimming and J lost 4 bases, with 18 bases between them. CDR1 is SNHLY, CDR2 FYNNEI, per germline. The CDR3 is 15 amino acids. The CDR3 DNA sequence: TGTGCCAGCAGCGGGGGGCAGGGAATCATCTATGGCTACACCTTC. Its protein product is CASSGGQGIIYGYTF.

This clone was recorded a few times. The CDR3 is CASSEQPTGVYGYTF. As DNA, the CDR3 is TGTGCCAGCAGCGAGCAACCGACAGGCGTCTATGGCTACACCTTC. This chain uses TRBV28 with TRBJ1-2, with D perhaps matching TRBD1 (6 bases). CDR3 length equals 15 residues. The germline V gene encodes CDR1 MDHEN and CDR2 SYDVKM. Trimming pared 6 bases from V and 4 bases from J, leaving 18 bases between.

The gene calls are TRBV28 and TRBJ1-5; maybe TRBD1 (6 bases). CDR1 and CDR2 (germline): MDHEN, SYDVKM. This CDR3 has 14 residues. The V end was cut by 10 bases, the J end by 7 bases, with 20 bases between. CDR3 DNA: TGTGCCACCCTGGGGGGGCAGAAGACGCAGCCCCAGCATTTT. It specifies CATLGGQKTQPQHF. Drawing the rest from reference TRBV28 and TRBJ1-5, the complete variable domain is DVKVTQSSRYLVKRTGEKVFLECVQDMDHENMFWYRQDPGLGLRLIYFSYDVKMKEKGDIPEGYSVSREKKERFSLILESASTNQTSMYLCATLGGQKTQPQHFGDGTRLSIL.

The V call is TRBV9, the J call TRBJ1-5; D not certain. This CDR3 region has 15 residues. V was clipped by 0 bases and J by 2 bases, with 9 bases between them. The V gene's germline CDR1 is SGDLS and CDR2 YYNGEE. In DNA, the CDR3 is TGTGCCAGCAGCGTAGGGCTCTCGCGCAATCAGCCCCAGCATTTT. This encodes CASSVGLSRNQPQHF.

This clone was counted a single time. The chain recombines TRBV7-3 with TRBJ1-6; maybe TRBD1 (6 bases). There are 14 residues in the CDR3. From germline, CDR1 is SGHTA and CDR2 FQGTGA. V was cut by 5 bases and J by 6 bases, with 11 bases left in between. CDR3 in amino acids: CASSPTGTNSPLHF. In DNA form, the CDR3 reads TGTGCCAGCAGCCCAACAGGGACTAATTCACCCCTCCACTTT.

The DNA of the CDR3 is TGTGCCAGCAGCTTAGGGATCGGGAGGATGTTCGAGCAGTACTTC. Translating gives CASSLGIGRMFEQYF. This chain uses TRBV7-2 with TRBJ2-7; 7 bases are shared with TRBD2. Trimming took 1 base from V and 6 from J; bases not matched to a gene: 9. Germline CDR1 is SGHTA and CDR2 is FQGNSA. The length of the CDR3 is 15 residues. The full variable domain, with the rest looked up from reference TRBV7-2 and TRBJ2-7, is GAGVSQSPSNKVTEKGKDVELRCDPISGHTALYWYRQSLGQGLEFLIYFQGNSAPDKSGLPSDRFSAERTGGSVSTLTIQRTQQEDSAVYLCASSLGIGRMFEQYFGPGTRLTVT.

The chain is built from TRBV28 and TRBJ1-4; no reliable D call. The germline CDR1 and CDR2 sequences are MDHEN and SYDVKM. The V end lost 9 bases, the J end lost 0 bases, and 11 bases lay between the germline ends. This CDR3 spans 14 amino acids. The CDR3 spells CASLGVATNEKLFF. CDR3 nucleotide sequence: TGTGCCAGTCTCGGTGTCGCAACTAATGAAAAACTGTTTTTT.

The V call is TRBV4-3, the J call TRBJ2-3; D perhaps matches TRBD2 (5 bases). Looked up from germline, CDR1 is LGHNA and CDR2 is YSLEER. The CDR3 spans 17 residues. V was pared by 3 bases and J by 3 bases, with 19 bases between. The CDR3 DNA reads TGCGCCAGCAGCCATTACGCCGGCCTAGAGGGTACAGATACGCAGTATTTT. Its protein product is CASSHYAGLEGTDTQYF.

The chain recombines TRBV24-1 with TRBJ1-2; no firm D call. This CDR3 spans 15 amino acids. Per germline, CDR1 KGHDR and CDR2 SFDVKD. Trimming shortened V by 4 bases and J by 0 bases, and 11 bases separated the two germline ends. Here the CDR3 reads CATSDSEGANYGYTF. CDR3 DNA sequence: TGTGCCACCAGTGACTCCGAGGGAGCTAACTATGGCTACACCTTC.

CDR3 DNA sequence: TGTGCCAGCAGCCACCTGAGTGGCGGGATGAACACCGGGGAGCTGTTTTTT. Translation gives CASSHLSGGMNTGELFF. V usage is TRBV4-2 and J usage is TRBJ2-2, with a weak D call TRBD2 (6 bases). Germline V gives CDR1 LGHNA, CDR2 YNFKEQ. Trimming left V 3 bases short and J 1 base short, with 15 bases between. The CDR3 extends over 17 amino acids.

The chain is built from TRBV9 and TRBJ1-4; 9 bases fit TRBD1. CDR1 and CDR2 (germline): SGDLS, YYNGEE. The CDR3 loop spans 16 amino acids. The trim removed 4 bases at V and 5 bases at J, leaving 9 bases unmatched. Here the CDR3 reads CASSTRGQGPNEKLFF. In DNA form, the CDR3 reads TGTGCCAGCAGCACACGGGGACAGGGACCCAATGAAAAACTGTTTTTT.